Each of the 21 T cell receptor beta chains below was sequenced from the same sample in a study of T cell repertoires in cytomegalovirus infection. TCRdb re-analysed the reads in MiXCR, keeping a single row per CDR3 protein. The sample has 500,000 to 600,000 distinct CDR3 sequences; 16% are singletons. Sample: CD8+ T cells from PBMCs. These receptors all stem from a human donor in good health (CMV status not recorded). Some clones in this sample may be carry-over from other donors' samples.

Points on this clonotype: This may be a read error: a much more frequent sequence differs by one nucleotide. The chain is built from TRBV3-1 and TRBJ2-5; D is possibly TRBD2 (6 bases). This CDR3 has 14 residues. Germline V gives CDR1 LGHDT, CDR2 YNNKEL (reference sequence). V shed 5 bases and J shed 0 bases, with 10 bases lying between them. CDR3 DNA sequence: TGTGCCAGCAGCACCCGGGACTACCAAGAGACCCAGTACTTC. This codes for CASSTRDYQETQYF.

The chain employs TRBV2 and TRBJ1-2; 9 nucleotides match TRBD1. The junction had 6 bases not matched to a gene; V was cut back by 8 bases and J by 2 bases. This CDR3 contains 14 residues. CDR1 and CDR2 from the germline V gene are SNHLY and FYNNEI. Here the CDR3 DNA reads TGTGCCAGCTTAAGACAGGGGGGAAACTATGGCTACACCTTC. Translation gives CASLRQGGNYGYTF.

There are many counts of this clonotype. V is TRBV19 and J is TRBJ2-1, with 12 nucleotides matching TRBD2. V dropped 3 bases and J dropped 0; count of bases not matched to a gene: 3. The germline gives CDR1 LNHDA, CDR2 SQIVND (reference sequence). The CDR3 consists of 17 residues. The CDR3 DNA follows: TGTGCCAGTAGTATGACGGGACTAGCGGGCTCCTACAATGAGCAGTTCTTC. Translating gives CASSMTGLAGSYNEQFF.

This clonotype has ten or more counts. This sequence joins TRBV7-3 and TRBJ1-1; D uncertain. Trimming removed 0 bases at V and 3 bases at J, with 8 bases between. The CDR3 is 14 residues long. CDR1 and CDR2 (germline): SGHTA, FQGTGA. The CDR3 nucleotides read TGTGCCAGCAGCTTAACGGGTGGGGACACTGAAGCTTTCTTT. As protein: CASSLTGGDTEAFF.

The chain joins TRBV5-5 to TRBJ2-1, with D hard to call. V was shortened by 3 bases and J by 0 bases, with 10 bases between the two germline ends. The CDR3 length is 15 residues. The germline V gene encodes CDR1 SGHKS and CDR2 YYEKEE (reference sequence). CDR3 in DNA: TGTGCCAGCAGCTCCCTAGATAGCTCCTACAATGAGCAGTTCTTC. Its protein product is CASSSLDSSYNEQFF.

A few counts support this clonotype. This chain links TRBV19 with TRBJ1-1; unclear D gene. The CDR3 has 15 amino acids. V was pared by 3 bases and J by 2 bases, with 13 bases between. Germline CDR1 and CDR2: LNHDA and SQIVND (reference sequence). In nucleotides, the CDR3 is TGTGCCAGTAGTATGGGAGGCGGCGTAAACACTGAAGCTTTCTTT. Its protein product is CASSMGGGVNTEAFF.

The sample holds a few counts of this clonotype. The chain combines TRBV5-6 with TRBJ1-1; maybe TRBD1 (6 bases). The CDR3 loop spans 14 amino acids. V was cut by 2 bases and J by 5 bases, with 13 bases left in between. Germline V gene sequence: CDR1 SGHDT, CDR2 YYEEEE. The CDR3, as DNA: TGTGCCAGCAGCTTAGGGACACGGGAGACTGAAGCTTTCTTT. This sequence encodes CASSLGTRETEAFF.

In its sample, this clonotype was seen many times. The chain employs TRBV12-3 or TRBV12-4 and TRBJ2-7, with D unclear. CDR3 length: 14 amino acids. The ends were cut back, 4 bases at V and 1 base at J, with 11 bases in the middle. The CDR3 region has the DNA TGTGCCAGCAGTTACAGTCGTAGGTCCTACGAGCAGTACTTC. It codes for CASSYSRRSYEQYF.

Concerning this clonotype itself: This is likely a read error, given that the CDR3 carries no conserved phenylalanine or tryptophan at its end. The rearrangement uses TRBV7-6 and TRBJ2-1; unclear D gene. Trimming removed 3 bases at V and 13 bases at J, with 25 bases between. The CDR3 totals 16 residues. Per the germline V gene, CDR1 is SGHVS and CDR2 is FNYEAQ. CDR3: CASSLLGISTYNVQFL. As DNA, the CDR3 is TGTGCCAGCAGCTTGTTGGGAATATCCACCTACAATGTTCAGTTCTTA.

There are a few counts of this clonotype. The rearrangement joins TRBV5-6 to TRBJ1-2, with 7 positions matching TRBD1. J lost 2 bases, V lost 0 bases, and 10 bases had no gene match. CDR1 is SGHDT, CDR2 YYEEEE, per germline. CDR3 size: 17 residues. The DNA for the CDR3 is TGTGCCAGCAGCTTGGTATATACAGGGGAAAGAAACTATGGCTACACCTTC. It specifies CASSLVYTGERNYGYTF.

This clonotype was counted a few times. The chain joins TRBV19 to TRBJ2-3; 7 nucleotides line up with TRBD2. This CDR3 comprises 16 residues. J gave up 0 bases and V 7 bases, and 10 bases lay outside the gene matches. From germline, CDR1 is LNHDA and CDR2 SQIVND (reference sequence). The CDR3 DNA is TGTGCCAGTAACCTTCTAGCGGAGGGCAGCACAGATACGCAGTATTTT. It encodes CASNLLAEGSTDTQYF.

This clonotype was counted a single time. DNA of the CDR3: TGTGCCATCAGCGAAACTAGCGGGCAATCCTACAATGAGCAGTTCTTC. Translating gives CAISETSGQSYNEQFF. The chain couples TRBV10-3 to TRBJ2-1; 9 bases align to TRBD2. The V segment lost 6 bases and the J segment 1 base; nucleotides outside the gene matches: 7. CDR3 length: 16 residues. In germline, CDR1 is ENHRY, CDR2 SYGVKD.

The chain links TRBV29-1 to TRBJ2-1; D is uncertain. This CDR3 region has 10 residues. Germline V gene sequence: CDR1 SQVTM, CDR2 ANQGSEA. The V gene lost 4 bases and the J gene lost 6 bases, with 4 bases spanning the gap. The CDR3 nucleotides read TGCAGCGTTGGGTCCAATGAGCAGTTCTTC. Protein product: CSVGSNEQFF.

With respect to this clonotype: Since no conserved phenylalanine or tryptophan closes the CDR3, a read error is the likely cause. The chain couples TRBV4-2 to TRBJ2-7; D not certain. CDR1 is LGHNA and CDR2 is YNFKEQ in the germline V gene. V was trimmed by 0 bases and J by 5 bases, leaving 17 bases between them. CDR3 length: 16 amino acids. The chain's CDR3 is CASSQDITDARDEQYL. The CDR3 DNA reads TGTGCCAGCAGCCAAGATATTACGGACGCACGAGACGAGCAGTACTTA.

This chain uses TRBV10-3 with TRBJ2-3, with a tentative D call TRBD2 (6 bases). The CDR3 contains 17 residues. CDR1 and CDR2 (germline): ENHRY, SYGVKD. Trimming removed 4 bases from V and 2 bases from J, with 19 bases in between. This CDR3 reads CAISGPTEGRATDTQYF. The CDR3 nucleotides read TGTGCCATCAGTGGGCCGACGGAGGGTCGGGCCACAGATACGCAGTATTTT.

The J gene is TRBJ1-2, the V gene TRBV28; 8 bases align to TRBD1. V shed 5 bases, J shed 7 bases, and the junction held 12 bases outside the gene matches. This CDR3 has 15 amino acids. Germline CDR1 MDHEN, CDR2 SYDVKM. The CDR3 loop reads CASSLHADRAGGYTF. Written as DNA, the CDR3 is TGTGCCAGCAGTCTCCACGCGGACAGGGCAGGTGGCTACACCTTC.

This clonotype was counted only a few times. Here the CDR3 DNA reads TGTGCCATCAGCCCCGGGACAGGGACCTACGAGCAGTACTTC. This encodes CAISPGTGTYEQYF. The chain recombines TRBV10-3 with TRBJ2-7, with TRBD1 matching 9 bases. The CDR3 extends over 14 amino acids. With V trimmed by 6 bases and J by 2 bases, 5 bases remained unmatched. CDR1 is ENHRY and CDR2 is SYGVKD in the germline V gene.

This clonotype has only a few counts. CDR3 sequence (DNA): TGCAGTGCTAGAGATCCGTTGAGCTCCTATAATTCACCCCTCCACTTT. It is translated as CSARDPLSSYNSPLHF. J is TRBJ1-6 and V is TRBV20-1; D not certain. Looked up from germline, CDR1 is DFQATT and CDR2 is SNEGSKA (reference sequence). V lost 0 bases, J lost 0 bases, and 9 bases lay in between. This CDR3 comprises 16 residues.

The chain carries TRBV27 and TRBJ2-1; D remains ambiguous. The germline V gene has CDR1 MNHEY and CDR2 SMNVEV (reference sequence). There are 12 residues in the CDR3. Trimming took off 5 bases at V and 8 bases at J, with 10 bases between the two ends. The CDR3 sequence is CASSPSGYEQFF. The CDR3 nucleotides are TGTGCCAGCAGTCCTTCGGGTTATGAGCAGTTCTTC.

The chain is built from TRBV2 and TRBJ2-5, with D maybe TRBD1 (6 bases). This CDR3 is 15 amino acids long. The germline V and J ends were trimmed by 7 bases and 5 bases, with 20 bases remaining between them. CDR1 is SNHLY, CDR2 FYNNEI, per germline. CDR3 amino acids: CASTPGQDRRETQYF. For the CDR3, the DNA is TGTGCCAGCACCCCAGGACAAGACAGGAGGGAGACCCAGTACTTC.

The chain joins TRBV25-1 to TRBJ1-5, with 7 bases matching TRBD1. Trimming at V came to 2 bases and at J to 7 bases, leaving 20 bases not matched to a gene. Germline CDR1 reads MGHDK; CDR2 reads SYGVNS. CDR3 length: 19 residues. The DNA of the CDR3 is TGTGCCAGCAGTGAAGGAAAGGTGACAGGGAGTACCCCCGGGCAGCCCCAGCATTTT. It translates to CASSEGKVTGSTPGQPQHF.